This entry lists 6 T cell receptor beta chains sequenced from one sample in a study of blood T cell repertoires in COVID-19. Data came from immunoSEQ multiplex PCR; TCRdb stores just in-frame clones and leaves some out. The sample includes approximately 100,000 clones, around 90% of them seen just once. Sequencing was done on a sample of peripheral blood. Receptor source: a woman in her sixties or seventies with acute or convalescent COVID-19.

This clone was detected once. The chain joins TRBV19 to TRBJ2-3; possibly TRBD2 for D (5 bases). Germline-derived CDR1 and CDR2 are LNHDA and SQIVND (reference sequence). The V end was cut by 6 bases, the J end by 6 bases, with 10 bases between. The CDR3 is 12 residues long. As DNA, the CDR3 is TGTGCCAGTAGCTTCACGGGGGATACGCAGTATTTT. It codes for CASSFTGDTQYF.

The chain recombines TRBV2 with TRBJ1-2, with TRBD1 matching 10 bases. The CDR3 is 15 residues long. Germline assignment: CDR1 SNHLY and CDR2 FYNNEI. Germline trimming cut 5 bases from V and 6 bases from J; bases unmatched to any gene: 9. For the CDR3, the DNA is TGTGCCAGCAGTAGATTTAGTGGGACAGGGGATGGCTACACCTTC. Protein sequence: CASSRFSGTGDGYTF.

The V and J genes are TRBV11-1 and TRBJ2-5; TRBD2 aligns across 8 bases. The CDR3 is 14 amino acids. The germline V gene encodes CDR1 SGHAT and CDR2 FQDESV (reference sequence). V trimming: 3 bases; J trimming: 5 bases; junction bases outside the gene matches: 5. The chain's CDR3 is CASSFSAGVETQYF. CDR3 in DNA: TGTGCCAGCAGCTTCTCAGCGGGAGTGGAGACCCAGTACTTC.

This chain connects TRBV5-1 to TRBJ1-6; D is uncertain. This CDR3 is built from 16 residues. The germline V and J ends were trimmed by 9 bases and 0 bases, with 16 bases remaining between them. Looked up from germline, CDR1 is SGHRS and CDR2 is YFSETQ. Written as DNA, the CDR3 is TGCGCCACCCCCGCCGGCGGGAACTCCTATAATTCACCCCTCCACTTT. This translates into CATPAGGNSYNSPLHF.

J is TRBJ1-1 and V is TRBV15; TRBD1 aligns across 7 bases. The CDR3 is made up of 12 amino acids. Germline loops: CDR1 LNHNV, CDR2 YYDKDF (reference sequence). V gave up 4 bases and J gave up 10 bases; unmatched junction bases: 6. The CDR3 DNA sequence: TGTGCCACCAGCAACAGGGGCGACGGAGCTTTCTTT. As protein: CATSNRGDGAFF.

The sample holds one count of this clone. This chain uses TRBV3-1 (or the pseudogene TRBV3-2) with TRBJ2-1; 7 bases match TRBD2. The CDR3 spans 15 residues. The germline V gene has CDR1 LGHDT and CDR2 YNNKEL (reference sequence). The ends lost 1 base at V and 4 bases at J; junction bases unmatched: 4. The CDR3 sequence: CASSQVSGPYNEQFF. DNA for the CDR3: TGTGCCAGCAGCCAAGTTAGCGGGCCTTACAATGAGCAGTTCTTC.